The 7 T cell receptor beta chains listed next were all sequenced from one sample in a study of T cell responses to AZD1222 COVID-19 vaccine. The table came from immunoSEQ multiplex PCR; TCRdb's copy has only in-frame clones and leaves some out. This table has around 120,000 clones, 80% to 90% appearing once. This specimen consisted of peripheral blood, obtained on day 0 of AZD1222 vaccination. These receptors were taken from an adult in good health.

The DNA of the CDR3 is TGTGCCAGCAGAATCACAGATACGCAGTATTTT. This encodes CASRITDTQYF. V and J are TRBV6-5 and TRBJ2-3; no clear D gene. Germline V CDR1 and CDR2: MNHEY, SVGAGI. There are 11 residues in the CDR3. The V and J ends lost 6 bases and 2 bases respectively, with 3 bases between them.

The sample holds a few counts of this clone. CDR3 amino acids: CASSLAKASGTDTQYF. CDR3 DNA: TGTGCCAGCAGCTTAGCGAAGGCTAGCGGCACAGATACGCAGTATTTT. The V and J genes are TRBV7-9 and TRBJ2-3; D might be TRBD2 (6 bases). CDR3 length equals 16 residues. Germline assignment: CDR1 SEHNR and CDR2 FQNEAQ (reference sequence). Trimming stripped 0 bases from V and 1 base from J, with 11 bases between.

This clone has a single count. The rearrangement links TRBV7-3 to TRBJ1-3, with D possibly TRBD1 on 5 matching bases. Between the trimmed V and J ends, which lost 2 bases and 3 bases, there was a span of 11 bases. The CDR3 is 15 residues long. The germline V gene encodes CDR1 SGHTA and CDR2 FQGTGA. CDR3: CASSLLGGRGNTIYF. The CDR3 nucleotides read TGTGCCAGCAGCTTACTGGGGGGACGTGGAAACACCATATATTTT. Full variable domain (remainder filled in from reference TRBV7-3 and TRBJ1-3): GAGVSQTPSNKVTEKGKYVELRCDPISGHTALYWYRQSLGQGPEFLIYFQGTGAADDSGLPNDRFFAVRPEGSVSTLKIQRTERGDSAVYLCASSLLGGRGNTIYFGEGSWLTVV.

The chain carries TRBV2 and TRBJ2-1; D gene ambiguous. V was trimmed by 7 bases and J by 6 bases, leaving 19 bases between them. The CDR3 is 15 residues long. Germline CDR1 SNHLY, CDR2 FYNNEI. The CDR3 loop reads CASMVSSVAFNEQFF. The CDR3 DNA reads TGTGCCAGCATGGTTTCTTCGGTAGCATTCAATGAGCAGTTCTTC. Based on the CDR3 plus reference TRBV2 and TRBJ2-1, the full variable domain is EPEVTQTPSHQVTQMGQEVILRCVPISNHLYFYWYRQILGQKVEFLVSFYNNEISEKSEIFDDQFSVERPDGSNFTLKIRSTKLEDSAMYFCASMVSSVAFNEQFFGPGTRLTVL.

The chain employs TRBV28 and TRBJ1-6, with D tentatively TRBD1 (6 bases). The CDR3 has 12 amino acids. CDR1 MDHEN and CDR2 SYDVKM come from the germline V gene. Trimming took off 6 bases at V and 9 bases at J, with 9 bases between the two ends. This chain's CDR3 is CASSKGVSPLHF. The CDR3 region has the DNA TGTGCCAGCAGCAAGGGGGTTTCACCCCTCCACTTT.

The CDR3 region has the DNA TGTGCCAGCAGCCGGGACTTCACCGGGGAGCTGTTTTTT. Protein sequence: CASSRDFTGELFF. The chain is built from TRBV9 and TRBJ2-2; a possible D gene is TRBD2 (6 bases). Germline assignment: CDR1 SGDLS and CDR2 YYNGEE. The CDR3 runs 13 residues. V lost 4 bases, J lost 4 bases, and 8 bases lay in between. The full variable domain, rest sourced from reference TRBV9 and TRBJ2-2, is DSGVTQTPKHLITATGQRVTLRCSPRSGDLSVYWYQQSLDQGLQFLIQYYNGEERAKGNILERFSAQQFPDLHSELNLSSLELGDSALYFCASSRDFTGELFFGEGSRLTVL.

CDR3: CASSPRTGMGDWYGYTF. The CDR3, as DNA: TGTGCCAGCTCACCGAGGACAGGGATGGGGGATTGGTATGGCTACACCTTC. The rearrangement uses TRBV18 and TRBJ1-2; the match to TRBD1 covers 8 bases. V shed 3 bases, J shed 5 bases, and the junction held 14 bases outside the gene matches. This CDR3 comprises 17 residues. CDR1 is KGHSH and CDR2 is LQKENI in the germline V gene.